The T cell receptor beta chain under discussion was sequenced for a study of blood T cells in healthy people across ages. General observations from the study: Getting older went along with TCR beta diversity per million T cells dropping roughly linearly. Donors of long life had a larger count of naive CD4+ cells and greater diversity than aged donors.

This CDR3 region has 14 residues. The ends were cut back, 5 bases at V and 6 bases at J, with 14 bases in the middle. The germline CDR1 and CDR2 sequences are MNHEY and SVGAGI. The sample holds many counts of this clonotype. Its antigen is as yet unknown. For the second PCR, which ran for about 6 to 11 cycles, a sample-barcoded 5' primer and a J-beta primer mix were used. MiXCR was run by TCRdb on the 5' RACE reads, yielding one entry per CDR3 protein. This table has hundreds of thousands of distinct CDR3 sequences, around 26% appearing once. Donors were systemically healthy Caucasian individuals from Russia aged roughly 6 to 100 years.

This receptor was taken from a woman of 80 years or more in good health. The chain joins TRBV6-5 to TRBJ1-5; weak D call: TRBD1 (6 bases). Sequencing used blood. The chain's CDR3 is CASSPTRDIQPQHF. DNA of the CDR3: TGTGCCAGCAGTCCTACCCGGGACATTCAGCCCCAGCATTTT.